This T cell receptor (beta chain) came from a study of T cells in Graves' hyperthyroidism and ophthalmopathy (dated by TCRdb to the late 2010s). Notes on the research overall: Peripheral blood samples were taken at the time of initial diagnosis, prior to any treatment. Thyroid tissue and blood T-cell repertoires from several Graves' hyperthyroidism patients were also compared in the study. TCR V-J signatures able to tell the groups apart were searched for in a discovery cohort of 90 to 100 patients, of whom around 42 had Graves' ophthalmopathy and about 60 had stable Graves' hyperthyroidism. For training and testing, the roughly 93 patients in the discovery cohort were randomly divided in a 7:3 ratio. Prospective prediction of ophthalmopathy was tested in an independent validation cohort consisting of roughly 19 hyperthyroidism patients and over 15 patients who later progressed to ophthalmopathy. After sampling, hyperthyroidism patients received methimazole starting at 30 mg daily, and ophthalmopathy patients received high-dose intravenous methylprednisolone. TCR Vbeta CDR3 sequencing of 120 to 150 peripheral blood samples (over 40 ophthalmopathy, roughly 72 hyperthyroidism and around 17 progressor patients) is reported in the paper.

The full study reports these points: Most expanded thyroid clonotypes (frequency above 0.001) were also detected in blood, a finding suggesting that blood repertoires may reflect thyroid immune responses. No statistical method was used to set the sample size in advance, and investigators knew the group allocation. Ophthalmopathy was separated from stable hyperthyroidism by a 13 V-J signature model, with around 90% sensitivity and about 81% specificity obtained in cross-validation and 80%/75% obtained in testing. In validation, progression to ophthalmopathy was predicted by the model with 70.59% sensitivity and 72.22% specificity, a median of about 6.4 months before onset.

Worth noting for this clonotype: No cognate antigen has been identified for it. A much larger clone sits a single nucleotide away, making a read error possible.

Hyperthyroidism patients were newly diagnosed, had a disease duration of under 2 months, and were aged 18 to 65 years. Any patient with an uncontrolled infection, another autoimmune disease, pregnancy or lactation was excluded. Clinical symptoms, serum thyroxine and TRAb, thyroid ultrasound, and orbital computed tomography formed the basis for the diagnoses. Blood from progressor patients was drawn when they were first diagnosed with hyperthyroidism, before any ophthalmopathy symptoms appeared. Ficoll-Paque density gradient centrifugation was used to isolate PBMCs from about 10 ml of fresh peripheral blood. Patients classed as progressors first received a Graves' hyperthyroidism diagnosis and then went on to develop ophthalmopathy during follow-up. Total RNA was extracted using Trizol reagent, and RNA quality was assessed on an Agilent 2100 Bioanalyzer. CDR1 and CDR2 (SGHNT, YENEEA) derive from the germline V gene. The V end gives up 5 bases and the J end 5 bases, leaving 2 bases in the junction not matched to a gene. The cysteine opens and the phenylalanine closes a CDR3 of 13 amino acids. Solely the CDR3 DNA is kept, with 39 bases framed from the first base.

Amplification of TCR beta CDR3 regions was carried out from RNA transcripts. For the first round of RT-PCR on the TCR CDR3, the HTBI primer set was used together with the Qiagen OneStep RT-PCR kit. Libraries were constructed in a second round of multiplex PCR, after which size selection and purification were performed. Paired-end sequencing of the libraries was performed with 100 bp reads on an Illumina HiSeq2000. The study's own analysis went as follows. Raw data were processed with SOAPnuke, discarding reads with adapters, uncalled bases, mean Phred below 15, or no exact constant-primer or identifier match. High-quality paired reads were merged with COPE v1.2.5, and unique nucleotide sequences were defined as clonotypes. MiTCR v1.1 was used to align the clonotypes against IMGT TRBV, TRBD and TRBJ reference segments. The analysis was restricted to V-J combinations with a frequency above 0.0001, which together covered 99% to 99.2% of the repertoires. A TCS score was defined as the ratio of F50 (clonal expansion) to E x V (chaos), with BLOSUM62-based TCRdist applied between CDR3 peptides within each V-J. Welch's t-statistics and random forest reduced around 550 V-J features to some 14, which were used in a naive Bayes classifier (R e1071). The raw public data were reprocessed by TCRdb itself: fastp quality trimming at Q25, MiXCR clonotype calling, in-frame beta chains only. CDR3 protein duplicates are merged, each entry listing the most common genes and DNA. The V and J calls and clone size are TCRdb's, not the authors'. The sample table contains around 300,000 distinct CDR3 sequences; only one count was recorded for 13% of them. Approximately 8.6% of the sample is held by the ten biggest clonotypes.

This receptor chain uses TRBV11-3 and TRBJ2-2; TRBD2 aligns with 7 central bases. This receptor was identified in a woman aged 25-40 years with Graves' hyperthyroidism that later progressed to Graves' ophthalmopathy. The material sequenced was blood. The sequenced DNA: TGTGCCAGCAGCCCACTAGCGACCGGGGAGCTGTTTTTT. Its translation reads: CASSPLATGELFF. Supplemented by the reference TRBV11-3 and TRBJ2-2 proteins around the CDR3, the complete variable domain is EAGVVQSPRYKIIEKKQPVAFWCNPISGHNTLYWYLQNLGQGPELLIRYENEEAVDDSQLPKDRFSAERLKGVDSTLKIQPAELGDSAVYLCASSPLATGELFFGEGSRLTVL.